Shown below are 23 T cell receptor beta chains from a single sample sequenced in a study of cytomegalovirus exposure and HLA in healthy donors. The PCR ran on 60 Vbeta and 13 Jbeta primers. Data came from immunoSEQ multiplex PCR; TCRdb stores just in-frame clones and leaves some out. This sample has about 160,000 clones, with over 70% found just once. Sequenced input: PBMCs. The receptors shown here come from a man younger than 35 in good health and CMV-seropositive.

V is TRBV18 and J is TRBJ2-7; 8 nucleotides align to TRBD1. Germline CDR1 is KGHSH and CDR2 is LQKENI. The CDR3 covers 16 residues. V lost 2 bases, J lost 0 bases, and 6 bases stayed unmatched. The CDR3 DNA is TGTGCCAGCTCACCAACAGGGGGACCAAGCTCCTACGAGCAGTACTTC. It is translated as CASSPTGGPSSYEQYF. Combining the CDR3 with reference TRBV18 and TRBJ2-7 gives the whole variable domain NAGVMQNPRHLVRRRGQEARLRCSPMKGHSHVYWYRQLPEEGLKFMVYLQKENIIDESGMPKERFSAEFPKEGPSILRIQQVVRGDSAAYFCASSPTGGPSSYEQYFGPGTRLTVT.

The gene calls are TRBV19 and TRBJ2-6, with TRBD1 matching over 7 bases. V lost 3 bases and J lost 2; bases outside the gene matches: 1. Germline V gene data show CDR1 as LNHDA and CDR2 as SQIVND (reference sequence). The CDR3 loop spans 15 amino acids. The CDR3 coding sequence is TGTGCCAGTAGTATTACAGGGGCTGGGGCCAACGTCCTGACTTTC. Translated, it gives CASSITGAGANVLTF. Filled out from reference TRBV19 and TRBJ2-6, the complete variable domain reads DGGITQSPKYLFRKEGQNVTLSCEQNLNHDAMYWYRQDPGQGLRLIYYSQIVNDFQKGDIAEGYSVSREKKESFPLTVTSAQKNPTAFYLCASSITGAGANVLTFGAGSRLTVL.

The rearrangement joins TRBV11-2 to TRBJ2-5, with TRBD2 as a possible D gene (6 bases). Germline V lookup: CDR1 SGHAT, CDR2 FQNNGV. V lost 5 bases and J lost 11, with 24 bases in between. The CDR3 covers 15 residues. This CDR3 is CASSPALRDVGGQYF. The CDR3 region has the DNA TGTGCCAGCAGCCCCGCTTTGCGGGATGTTGGTGGGCAGTACTTC.

The rearrangement joins TRBV7-9 to TRBJ2-3, with 11 bases identical to TRBD2. The CDR3 has 14 residues. Losses at the gene ends were 3 bases for V and 6 bases for J; bases not matched to a gene: 2. The germline V gene encodes CDR1 SEHNR and CDR2 FQNEAQ (reference sequence). DNA for the CDR3: TGTGCCAGCAGCTTTAGCGGGGGGGCTGATACGCAGTATTTT. Translation: CASSFSGGADTQYF. Using reference TRBV7-9 and TRBJ2-3 for the parts outside the CDR3, the full variable domain is DTGVSQNPRHKITKRGQNVTFRCDPISEHNRLYWYRQTLGQGPEFLTYFQNEAQLEKSRLLSDRFSAERPKGSFSTLEIQRTEQGDSAMYLCASSFSGGADTQYFGPGTRLTVL.

This clone turned up a few times. The chain combines TRBV19 with TRBJ1-2, with TRBD1 matching over 9 bases. Trimming took 9 bases from V and 2 from J; bases not matched to a gene: 13. This CDR3 is built from 16 residues. Germline V gene lookup returns CDR1 LNHDA and CDR2 SQIVND (reference sequence). CDR3 bases: TGTGCCAGGAAGGGACAGGGAGGGAGAAGGAACTATGGCTACACCTTC. It encodes CARKGQGGRRNYGYTF. Filled out from reference TRBV19 and TRBJ1-2, the complete variable domain reads DGGITQSPKYLFRKEGQNVTLSCEQNLNHDAMYWYRQDPGQGLRLIYYSQIVNDFQKGDIAEGYSVSREKKESFPLTVTSAQKNPTAFYLCARKGQGGRRNYGYTFGSGTRLTVV.

This sequence joins TRBV12-5 and TRBJ2-1, with TRBD2 identical over 7 bases. The CDR3 totals 15 residues. Germline CDR1 is LGHNT and CDR2 is FRNRAP. V gave up 2 bases and J gave up 6 bases; unmatched junction bases: 7. The CDR3 protein is CASGLYLAEVNEQFF. In nucleotides, the CDR3 is TGTGCTAGTGGTTTGTATCTAGCGGAAGTCAATGAGCAGTTCTTC.

This rearrangement joins TRBV19 to TRBJ2-1; 7 bases are shared with TRBD2. This CDR3 contains 11 residues. The J segment lost 11 bases and the V segment lost 5 bases, leaving 3 bases of the junction unmatched. The germline V gene encodes CDR1 LNHDA and CDR2 SQIVND (reference sequence). CDR3 residues: CASSSTSKQFF. As DNA, the CDR3 is TGTGCCAGTAGTTCGACTAGCAAGCAGTTCTTC.

The rearrangement joins TRBV6-4 to TRBJ2-3, with TRBD1 matching 12 bases. With 5 bases clipped from V and 6 bases from J, the junction kept 6 bases outside the gene matches. The CDR3 spans 15 residues. Germline values: CDR1 MRHNA, CDR2 SNTAGT. The CDR3: CASSLGTGGADTQYF. The CDR3 coding sequence is TGTGCCAGCAGTCTAGGGACAGGGGGCGCGGATACGCAGTATTTT.

This clone was seen only once. V usage is TRBV4-3 and J usage is TRBJ2-7; 9 bases are shared with TRBD2. V lost 1 base to trimming and J lost 4 bases; unmatched junction nucleotides: 5. Germline V lookup: CDR1 LGHNA, CDR2 YSLEER. The CDR3 is 15 amino acids. Here the CDR3 DNA reads TGCGCCAGCAGCCAAGTCGCTAGCGGGGATTACGAGCAGTACTTC. Residues: CASSQVASGDYEQYF.

The chain couples TRBV12-5 to TRBJ2-3; maybe TRBD1 (5 bases). Germline assignment: CDR1 LGHNT and CDR2 FRNRAP. V was cut by 7 bases and J by 2 bases, with 13 bases left in between. This CDR3 has 14 amino acids. CDR3 nucleotides: TGTGCTAGTGTCCATGACAGCTACACAGATACGCAGTATTTT. It encodes CASVHDSYTDTQYF.

The gene calls are TRBV7-2 and TRBJ2-7; no clear D gene. The germline V gene has CDR1 SGHTA and CDR2 FQGNSA. V was cut by 5 bases and J by 3 bases, with 14 bases left in between. The CDR3 consists of 14 residues. CDR3 sequence (DNA): TGTGCCAGCAGCCAACCGCCAATACTCTACGAGCAGTACTTC. This sequence encodes CASSQPPILYEQYF.

The chain uses TRBV9 and TRBJ2-5; 8 bases fit TRBD2. From germline, CDR1 is SGDLS and CDR2 YYNGEE. The junction had 4 bases not matched to a gene; V was cut back by 2 bases and J by 4 bases. The CDR3 has 14 residues. The CDR3 region has the DNA TGTGCCAGCAGCGTCGGGGGGGAGAGAGAGACCCAGTACTTC. It yields the protein CASSVGGERETQYF. Variable domain in full (rest from reference TRBV9 and TRBJ2-5): DSGVTQTPKHLITATGQRVTLRCSPRSGDLSVYWYQQSLDQGLQFLIQYYNGEERAKGNILERFSAQQFPDLHSELNLSSLELGDSALYFCASSVGGERETQYFGPGTRLLVL.

This clone was counted a few times. The chain is built from TRBV6-6 and TRBJ1-6; a weak D match, TRBD1 (5 bases). The germline V and J ends were trimmed by 2 bases and 8 bases, with 10 bases remaining between them. The CDR3 sequence is 14 residues long. Germline V gene lookup returns CDR1 MNHNY and CDR2 SVGAGI (reference sequence). CDR3 residues: CASSYDGGDSPLHF. CDR3 nucleotide sequence: TGTGCCAGCAGTTACGACGGAGGGGATTCACCCCTCCACTTT.

This clone occurred a few times. The chain joins TRBV18 to TRBJ2-1; 7 bases line up with TRBD1. This CDR3 has 16 amino acids. V shed 0 bases and J 5 bases; nucleotides not matched to a gene: 7. The germline V gene encodes CDR1 KGHSH and CDR2 LQKENI. In DNA form, the CDR3 reads TGTGCCAGCTCACCACCTACAGGGGCCCCGGACAATGAGCAGTTCTTC. Protein: CASSPPTGAPDNEQFF.

The chain recombines TRBV21-1 with TRBJ1-2; whether TRBD1, the table's D call, matches the DNA was not checked. TRBV21-1 is deemed a pseudogene. The CDR3 is 14 residues long. The CDR3 here is CASRVGSGPYGYTF. CDR3 in DNA: TGTGCCAGCAGAGTTGGCAGTGGGCCCTATGGCTACACCTTC.

This clone was seen more than once but under ten times. The chain uses TRBV6-5 and TRBJ2-7; the match to TRBD1 covers 8 bases. CDR3 length: 16 residues. J gave up 3 bases and V 2 bases, and 9 bases lay outside the gene matches. Germline V CDR1 and CDR2: MNHEY, SVGAGI. CDR3 region: CASSYGSQGANYEQYF. CDR3 DNA: TGTGCCAGCAGTTACGGTTCTCAGGGGGCGAACTACGAGCAGTACTTC.

V and J are TRBV21-1 and TRBJ2-7; the DNA was not used to check the table's D call, TRBD1. TRBV21-1 constitutes a pseudogene. The CDR3 loop spans 14 amino acids. CDR3 DNA: TGTGCCAGCAGCAAAGAGCAGGGCCACTACGAGCAGTACTTC. Translation gives CASSKEQGHYEQYF.

This sequence joins TRBV29-1 and TRBJ1-5; weak D call: TRBD1 (5 bases). CDR3 length: 12 amino acids. The germline gives CDR1 SQVTM, CDR2 ANQGSEA. Trimming took off 4 bases at V and 4 bases at J, with 8 bases between the two ends. The CDR3 DNA sequence: TGCAGCGTTGGGGGGGGGAATCAGCCCCAGCATTTT. It codes for CSVGGGNQPQHF.

There are a few counts of this clone. The chain couples TRBV7-2 to TRBJ1-5, with D tentatively TRBD1 (6 bases). CDR1 SGHTA and CDR2 FQGNSA come from the germline V gene. The CDR3 length is 15 residues. Trimming took 0 bases from V and 0 from J, leaving 6 bases between them. The CDR3: CASSLAGGSNQPQHF. CDR3 nucleotides: TGTGCCAGCAGCTTAGCAGGGGGTAGCAATCAGCCCCAGCATTTT.

The CDR3 DNA follows: TGTGCCAGCAGCCAATCACCATTGGGGACAGGGCCCACTGAAGCTTTCTTT. It is translated as CASSQSPLGTGPTEAFF. The chain recombines TRBV14 with TRBJ1-1; 9 bases map to TRBD1. Germline CDR1 reads SGHDN; CDR2 reads FVKESK. The CDR3 length is 17 residues. Trimming at V came to 2 bases and at J to 4 bases, leaving 11 bases not matched to a gene. Supplemented by reference TRBV14 and TRBJ1-1, the full variable domain reads EAGVTQFPSHSVIEKGQTVTLRCDPISGHDNLYWYRRVMGKEIKFLLHFVKESKQDESGMPNNRFLAERTGGTYSTLKVQPAELEDSGVYFCASSQSPLGTGPTEAFFGQGTRLTVV.

The chain combines TRBV27 with TRBJ2-7, with 7 nucleotides matching TRBD2. Germline lookup yields CDR1 MNHEY and CDR2 SMNVEV (reference sequence). Losses at the gene ends were 6 bases for V and 6 bases for J; bases not matched to a gene: 8. The CDR3 consists of 13 residues. The CDR3 sequence is CASRTLAAGEQYF. The CDR3 nucleotides are TGTGCCAGCAGAACTCTAGCGGCTGGCGAGCAGTACTTC.

The V call is TRBV5-5, the J call TRBJ1-2; D is unresolved. V lost 0 bases and J lost 7, with 16 bases in between. Germline V gene sequence: CDR1 SGHKS, CDR2 YYEKEE (reference sequence). This CDR3 region has 15 residues. CDR3 DNA sequence: TGTGCCAGCAGCTTGGGTCAGCGTCTGCCAAGTGGCTACACCTTC. The encoded protein is CASSLGQRLPSGYTF.

The chain joins TRBV19 to TRBJ2-7; 9 bases align to TRBD1. J was trimmed by 3 bases and V by 5 bases; bases with no gene match: 2. Germline CDR1 and CDR2: LNHDA and SQIVND (reference sequence). This CDR3 is built from 13 residues. The CDR3 here is CASSRDRDYEQYF. The CDR3 DNA sequence: TGTGCCAGTAGTCGGGACAGGGACTACGAGCAGTACTTC.